This TCR beta chain was recorded in a study of blood T cell repertoires in COVID-19 (dated by TCRdb to about 2020). General notes on the study: Samples from collaborators originated in the United States, Italy and Spain and spanned both the acute and convalescent phases of COVID-19. The material from the prospective study consisted of cDNA or gDNA derived from T cells, B-cell-depleted T cells, or PBMCs. Subjects who had been exposed to COVID-19, were actively infected with it, or had recovered from it provided the deeply sampled blood TCRbeta repertoires that made up the dataset. A freely available public database, intended as a resource for researchers studying the immune response to SARS-CoV-2, is where the repertoires were released. The samples were drawn from the first 160 participants of the ongoing ImmuneRACE study and from about 1,200 subjects provided by 6 global collaborators. The sample metadata nearly always contained a de-identified subject ID, COVID-19 status, age in years and sex. Where available, HLA class I and class II types were taken from metadata supplied by the sample provider and were not determined by assay-based typing.

The full study reports these points: The amount of clinical and demographic metadata varied by source and participant and was provided uncurated.

V and J are truncated by 6 bases and 4 bases respectively, leaving an intervening sequence of 13 bases. Reading from cysteine to phenylalanine, the CDR3 counts 14 amino acids. The sequence is cut down to CDR3 DNA, 42 bases in frame from base 1. Via the germline V gene, CDR1 is SGHRS and CDR2 YFSETQ. Each collaborating institution followed its own protocols to collect whole blood in K2EDTA tubes. Collaborator samples were shipped for TCRbeta analysis as frozen whole blood, isolated PBMCs, or DNA extracted from either sample type. TCRbeta CDR3 regions were amplified from genomic DNA by means of the immunoSEQ Assay, a bias-controlled multiplex PCR. On the authors' methods: The number of nucleated cells in each sample was estimated from the amplification of reference gene primers within the assay. Sequence reads were collapsed and filtered to measure the absolute abundance of every unique TCRbeta CDR3 rearrangement. Productive Simpson clonality was computed per sample as the square root of Simpson's diversity index over productive rearrangements. TCRdb obtained this table from immuneACCESS and retained in-frame rearrangements with V and J assigned. These tables miss some clones; where compared with another copy, unresolved V genes account for less than half of the shortfall, and the remainder is unexplained. From that table come the V and J calls and clone size; the DNA was used to work out D and trimming. The sample profile shows around 74,000 clones; around 85% of them were found once. Approximately 8.3% of the sample is taken by the ten largest.

Regarding this clone: The clone's antigen remains unknown. The sample holds no much larger clone one base away, and base qualities are not on file.

The sequenced sample was peripheral blood. The chain links TRBV5-1 with TRBJ2-2; a weak D assignment points to TRBD2 (6 bases agree). The TCR comes from a man younger than 40 with acute or convalescent COVID-19. The CDR3 here reads CASKEGPGTGELFF. The DNA sequence is given as TGCGCCAGCAAGGAGGGACCCGGCACCGGGGAGCTGTTTTTT.